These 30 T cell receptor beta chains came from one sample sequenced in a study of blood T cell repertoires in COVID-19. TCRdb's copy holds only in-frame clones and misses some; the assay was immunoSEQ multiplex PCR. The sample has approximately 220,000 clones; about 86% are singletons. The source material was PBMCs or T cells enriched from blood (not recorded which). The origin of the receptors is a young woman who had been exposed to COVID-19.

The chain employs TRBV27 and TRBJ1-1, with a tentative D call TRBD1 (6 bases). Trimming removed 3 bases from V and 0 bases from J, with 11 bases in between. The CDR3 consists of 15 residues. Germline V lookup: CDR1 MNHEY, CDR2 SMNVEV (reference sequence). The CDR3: CASSFRGSMNTEAFF. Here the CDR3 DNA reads TGTGCCAGCAGTTTCAGGGGAAGTATGAACACTGAAGCTTTCTTT.

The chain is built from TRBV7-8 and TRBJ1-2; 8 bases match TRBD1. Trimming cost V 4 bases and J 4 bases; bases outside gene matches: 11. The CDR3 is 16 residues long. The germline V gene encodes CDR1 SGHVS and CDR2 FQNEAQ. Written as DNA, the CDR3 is TGTGCCAGCAGCTCCCGGACAGGGAATCAGGGCTATGGCTACACCTTC. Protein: CASSSRTGNQGYGYTF.

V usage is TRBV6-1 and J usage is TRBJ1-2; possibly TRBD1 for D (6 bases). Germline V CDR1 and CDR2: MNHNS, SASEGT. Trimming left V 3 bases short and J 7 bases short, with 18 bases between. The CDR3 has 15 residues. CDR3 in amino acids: CASSDQMGGAGGYTF. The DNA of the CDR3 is TGTGCCAGCAGTGACCAGATGGGGGGGGCCGGTGGCTACACCTTC.

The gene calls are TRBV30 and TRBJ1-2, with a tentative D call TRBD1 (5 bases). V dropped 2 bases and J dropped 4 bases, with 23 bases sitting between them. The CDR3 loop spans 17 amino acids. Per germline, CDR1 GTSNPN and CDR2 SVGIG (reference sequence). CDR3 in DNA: TGTGCCTGGAGTTCGGGGGGGTCCCGCCCGAGGAGCTATGGCTACACCTTC. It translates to CAWSSGGSRPRSYGYTF.

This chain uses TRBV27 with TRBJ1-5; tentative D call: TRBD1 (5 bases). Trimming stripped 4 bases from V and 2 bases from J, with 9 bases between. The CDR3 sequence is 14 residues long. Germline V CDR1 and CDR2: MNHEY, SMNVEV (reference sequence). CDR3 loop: CASSYRLGNQPQHF. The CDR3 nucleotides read TGTGCCAGCAGTTACAGGCTGGGCAATCAGCCCCAGCATTTT.

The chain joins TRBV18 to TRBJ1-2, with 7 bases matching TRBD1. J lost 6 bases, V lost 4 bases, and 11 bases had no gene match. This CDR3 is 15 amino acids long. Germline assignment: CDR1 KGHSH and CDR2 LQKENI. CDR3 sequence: CASSHGPDRVHGYTF. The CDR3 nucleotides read TGTGCCAGCTCACACGGGCCTGACAGGGTACATGGCTACACCTTC.

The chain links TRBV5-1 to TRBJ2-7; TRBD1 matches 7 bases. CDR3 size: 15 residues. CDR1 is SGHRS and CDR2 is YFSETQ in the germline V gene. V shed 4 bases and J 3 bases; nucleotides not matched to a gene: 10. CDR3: CASSPQGTVSYEQYF. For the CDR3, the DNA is TGCGCCAGCAGCCCCCAGGGGACAGTCAGCTACGAGCAGTACTTC.

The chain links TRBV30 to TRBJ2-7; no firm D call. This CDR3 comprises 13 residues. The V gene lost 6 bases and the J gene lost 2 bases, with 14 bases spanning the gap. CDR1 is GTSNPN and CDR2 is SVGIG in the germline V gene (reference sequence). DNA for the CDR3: TGTGCCTGCTTTTATAGAGATACCTACGAGCAGTACTTC. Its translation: CACFYRDTYEQYF.

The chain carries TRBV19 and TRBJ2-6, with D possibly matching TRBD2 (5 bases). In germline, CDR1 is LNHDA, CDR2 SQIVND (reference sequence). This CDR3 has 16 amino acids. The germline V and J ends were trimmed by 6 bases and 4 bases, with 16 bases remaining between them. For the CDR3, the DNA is TGTGCCAGTAGCCCTTCTAGGAGGTCCGGGGCCAACGTCCTGACTTTC. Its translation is CASSPSRRSGANVLTF.

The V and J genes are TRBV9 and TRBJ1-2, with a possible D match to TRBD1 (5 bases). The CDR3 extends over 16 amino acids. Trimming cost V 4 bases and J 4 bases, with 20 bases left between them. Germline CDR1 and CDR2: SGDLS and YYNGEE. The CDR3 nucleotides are TGTGCCAGCAGCCCTTCCGCTCAGGGAGGGTTCTATGGCTACACCTTC. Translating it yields CASSPSAQGGFYGYTF.

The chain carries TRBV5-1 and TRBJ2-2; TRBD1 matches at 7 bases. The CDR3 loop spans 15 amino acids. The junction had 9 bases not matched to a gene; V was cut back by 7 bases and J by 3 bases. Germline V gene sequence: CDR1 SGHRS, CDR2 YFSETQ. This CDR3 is CASAMGTADTGELFF. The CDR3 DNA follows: TGCGCCAGCGCGATGGGGACAGCAGACACCGGGGAGCTGTTTTTT.

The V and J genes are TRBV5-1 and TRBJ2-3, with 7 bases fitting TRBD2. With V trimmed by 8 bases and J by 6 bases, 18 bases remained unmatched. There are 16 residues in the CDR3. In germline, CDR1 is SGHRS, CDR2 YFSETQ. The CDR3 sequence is CASRTAPSFSGDTQYF. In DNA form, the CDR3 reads TGCGCCAGTCGGACGGCACCCAGCTTTAGCGGGGATACGCAGTATTTT.

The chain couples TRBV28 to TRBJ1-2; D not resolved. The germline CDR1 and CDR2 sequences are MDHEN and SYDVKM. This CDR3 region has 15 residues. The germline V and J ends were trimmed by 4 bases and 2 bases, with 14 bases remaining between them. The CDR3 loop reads CASSSSGVQNYGYTF. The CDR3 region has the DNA TGTGCCAGCAGTTCGTCCGGGGTTCAAAACTATGGCTACACCTTC.

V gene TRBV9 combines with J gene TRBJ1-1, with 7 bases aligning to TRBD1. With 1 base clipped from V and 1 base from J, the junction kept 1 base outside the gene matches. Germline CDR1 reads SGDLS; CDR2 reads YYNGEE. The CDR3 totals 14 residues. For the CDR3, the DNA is TGTGCCAGCAGCGTATACAGGGGGAACACTGAAGCTTTCTTT. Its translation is CASSVYRGNTEAFF.

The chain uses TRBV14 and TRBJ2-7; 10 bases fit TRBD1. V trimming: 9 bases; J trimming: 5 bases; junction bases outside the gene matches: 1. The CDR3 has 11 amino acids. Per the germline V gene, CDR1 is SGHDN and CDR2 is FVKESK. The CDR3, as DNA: TGTGCCAGGGGACAGGGGAACGAGCAGTACTTC. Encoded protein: CARGQGNEQYF.

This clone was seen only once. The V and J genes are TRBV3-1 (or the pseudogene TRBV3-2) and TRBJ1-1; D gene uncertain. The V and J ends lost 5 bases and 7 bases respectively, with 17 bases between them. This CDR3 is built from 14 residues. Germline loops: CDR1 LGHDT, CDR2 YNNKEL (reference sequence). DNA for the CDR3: TGTGCCAGCAGCGCTTCCGACTCCAACGGTGAAGCTTTCTTT. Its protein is CASSASDSNGEAFF.

The CDR3 DNA is TGTGCCAGCAGCTTAGTCGGCGTGGGACAGGGCCTGCAAGGAAACACCATATATTTT. Its protein product is CASSLVGVGQGLQGNTIYF. The gene calls are TRBV7-8 and TRBJ1-3; 9 positions match TRBD1. The CDR3 extends over 19 amino acids. With V trimmed by 1 base and J by 4 bases, 14 bases remained unmatched. In germline, CDR1 is SGHVS, CDR2 FQNEAQ.

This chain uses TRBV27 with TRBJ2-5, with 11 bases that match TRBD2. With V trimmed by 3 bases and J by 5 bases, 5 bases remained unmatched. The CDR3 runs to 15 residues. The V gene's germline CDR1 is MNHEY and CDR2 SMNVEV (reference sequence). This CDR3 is CASSLLAGGRETQYF. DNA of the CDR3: TGTGCCAGCAGTTTGTTAGCGGGGGGGAGGGAGACCCAGTACTTC.

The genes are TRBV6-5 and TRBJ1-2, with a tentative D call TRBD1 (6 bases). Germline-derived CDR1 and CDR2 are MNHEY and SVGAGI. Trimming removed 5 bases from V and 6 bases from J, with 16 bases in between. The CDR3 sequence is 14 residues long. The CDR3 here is CASSLRGGVDGYTF. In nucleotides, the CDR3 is TGTGCCAGCAGTCTAAGGGGGGGAGTTGATGGCTACACCTTC.

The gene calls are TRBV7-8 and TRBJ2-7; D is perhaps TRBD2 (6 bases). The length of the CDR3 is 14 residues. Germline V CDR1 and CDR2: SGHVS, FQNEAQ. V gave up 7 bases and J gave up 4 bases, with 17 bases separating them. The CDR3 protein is CASNPGGGYYEQYF. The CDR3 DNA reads TGTGCCAGCAACCCCGGTGGGGGGTATTACGAGCAGTACTTC.

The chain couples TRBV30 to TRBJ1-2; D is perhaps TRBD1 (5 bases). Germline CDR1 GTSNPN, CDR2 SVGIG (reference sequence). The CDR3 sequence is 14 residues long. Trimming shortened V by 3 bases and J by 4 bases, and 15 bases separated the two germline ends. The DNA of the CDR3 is TGTGCCTGGAGGATAGGGACTGCAAGCTATGGCTACACCTTC. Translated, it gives CAWRIGTASYGYTF.

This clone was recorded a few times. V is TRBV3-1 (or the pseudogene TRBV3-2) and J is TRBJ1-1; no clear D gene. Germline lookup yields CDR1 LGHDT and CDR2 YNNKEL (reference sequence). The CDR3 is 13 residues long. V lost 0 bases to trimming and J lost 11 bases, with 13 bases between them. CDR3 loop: CASSQDVRFRAFF. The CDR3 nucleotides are TGTGCCAGCAGCCAAGACGTCCGGTTTCGCGCTTTCTTT.

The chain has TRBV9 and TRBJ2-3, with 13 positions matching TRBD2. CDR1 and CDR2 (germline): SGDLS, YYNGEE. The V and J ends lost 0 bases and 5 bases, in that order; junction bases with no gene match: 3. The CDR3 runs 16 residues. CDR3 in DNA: TGTGCCAGCAGCGTAGGGACTAGCGGGGGTTTAGATACGCAGTATTTT. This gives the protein CASSVGTSGGLDTQYF.

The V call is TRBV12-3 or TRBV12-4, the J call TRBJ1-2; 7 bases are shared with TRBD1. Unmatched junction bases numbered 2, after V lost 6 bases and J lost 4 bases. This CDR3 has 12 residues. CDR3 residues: CASSDRVYGYTF. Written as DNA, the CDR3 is TGTGCCAGCAGCGACAGGGTCTATGGCTACACCTTC.

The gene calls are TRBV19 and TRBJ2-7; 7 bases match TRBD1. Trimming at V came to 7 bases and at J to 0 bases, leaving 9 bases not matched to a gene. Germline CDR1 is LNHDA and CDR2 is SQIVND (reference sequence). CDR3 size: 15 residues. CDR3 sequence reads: CASTEGQLGSYEQYF. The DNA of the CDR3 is TGTGCCAGTACCGAGGGACAGCTGGGCTCCTACGAGCAGTACTTC.

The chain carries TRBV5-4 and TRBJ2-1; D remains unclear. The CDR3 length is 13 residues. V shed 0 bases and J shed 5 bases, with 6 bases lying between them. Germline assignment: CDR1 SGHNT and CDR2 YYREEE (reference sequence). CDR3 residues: CASSLDTNNEQFF. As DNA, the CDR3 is TGTGCCAGCAGCTTGGACACGAACAATGAGCAGTTCTTC.

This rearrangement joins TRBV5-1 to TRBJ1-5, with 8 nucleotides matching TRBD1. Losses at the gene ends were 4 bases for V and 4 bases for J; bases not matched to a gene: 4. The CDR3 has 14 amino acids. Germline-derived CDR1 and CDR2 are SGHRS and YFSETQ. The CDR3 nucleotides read TGCGCCAGCAGCGGGGGACAGGAGAATCAGCCCCAGCATTTT. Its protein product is CASSGGQENQPQHF.

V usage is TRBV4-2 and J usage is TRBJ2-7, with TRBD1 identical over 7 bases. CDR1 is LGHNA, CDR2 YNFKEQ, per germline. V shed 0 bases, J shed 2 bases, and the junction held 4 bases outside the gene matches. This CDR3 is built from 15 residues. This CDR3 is CASSQEGTDAYEQYF. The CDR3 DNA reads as TGTGCCAGCAGCCAAGAAGGGACAGACGCCTACGAGCAGTACTTC.

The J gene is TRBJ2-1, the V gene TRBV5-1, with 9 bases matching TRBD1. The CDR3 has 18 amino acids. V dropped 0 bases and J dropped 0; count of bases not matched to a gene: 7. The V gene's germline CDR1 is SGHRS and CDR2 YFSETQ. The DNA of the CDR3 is TGCGCCAGCAGCTTGGGTCTAACAGGGGGCTACTCCTACAATGAGCAGTTCTTC. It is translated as CASSLGLTGGYSYNEQFF.

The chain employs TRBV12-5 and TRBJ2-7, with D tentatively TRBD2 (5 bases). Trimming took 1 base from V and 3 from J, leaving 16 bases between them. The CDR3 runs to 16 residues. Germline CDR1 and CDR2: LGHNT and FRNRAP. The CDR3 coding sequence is TGTGCTAGTGGTTTGGCCCATTCGTCGGGGAGCTACGAGCAGTACTTC. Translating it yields CASGLAHSSGSYEQYF. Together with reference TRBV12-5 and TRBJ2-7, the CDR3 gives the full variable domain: DARVTQTPRHKVTEMGQEVTMRCQPILGHNTVFWYRQTMMQGLELLAYFRNRAPLDDSGMPKDRFSAEMPDATLATLKIQPSEPRDSAVYFCASGLAHSSGSYEQYFGPGTRLTVT.